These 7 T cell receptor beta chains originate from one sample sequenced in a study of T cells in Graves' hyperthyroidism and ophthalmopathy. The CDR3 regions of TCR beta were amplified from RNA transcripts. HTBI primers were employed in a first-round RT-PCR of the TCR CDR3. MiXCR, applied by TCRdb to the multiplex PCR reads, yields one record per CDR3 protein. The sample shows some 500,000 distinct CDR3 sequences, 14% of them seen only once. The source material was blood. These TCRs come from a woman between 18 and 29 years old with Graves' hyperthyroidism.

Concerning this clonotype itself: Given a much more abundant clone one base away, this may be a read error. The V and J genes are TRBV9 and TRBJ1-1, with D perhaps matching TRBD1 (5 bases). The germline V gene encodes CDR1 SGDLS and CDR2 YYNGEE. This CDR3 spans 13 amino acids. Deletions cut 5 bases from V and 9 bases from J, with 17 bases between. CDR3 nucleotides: TGTGCCAGCAGAAGAAACGGGGAGGGACAAGCTTTCTTT. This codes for CASRRNGEGQAFF.

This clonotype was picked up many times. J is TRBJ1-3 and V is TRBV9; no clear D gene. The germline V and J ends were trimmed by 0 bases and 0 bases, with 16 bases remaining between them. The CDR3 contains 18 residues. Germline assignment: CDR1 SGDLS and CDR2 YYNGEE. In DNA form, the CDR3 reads TGTGCCAGCAGCGTAGCTACAGCCCCCCTCTACTCTGGAAACACCATATATTTT. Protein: CASSVATAPLYSGNTIYF.

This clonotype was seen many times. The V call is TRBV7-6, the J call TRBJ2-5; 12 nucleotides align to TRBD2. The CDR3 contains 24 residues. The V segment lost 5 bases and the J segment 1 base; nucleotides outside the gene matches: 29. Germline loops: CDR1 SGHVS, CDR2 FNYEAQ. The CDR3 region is CASSRYLAGGAKGLEGIAQETQYF. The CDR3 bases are TGTGCCAGCAGCCGCTACCTAGCGGGAGGGGCCAAGGGATTAGAGGGGATCGCCCAAGAGACCCAGTACTTC.

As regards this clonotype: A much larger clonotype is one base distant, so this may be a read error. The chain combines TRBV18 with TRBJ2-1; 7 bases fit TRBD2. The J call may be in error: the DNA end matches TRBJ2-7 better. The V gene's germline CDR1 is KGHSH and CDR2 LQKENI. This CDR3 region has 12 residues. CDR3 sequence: CAGRPGGSEQYF. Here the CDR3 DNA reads TGTGCCGGCCGGCCGGGCGGGAGTGAGCAGTACTTC.

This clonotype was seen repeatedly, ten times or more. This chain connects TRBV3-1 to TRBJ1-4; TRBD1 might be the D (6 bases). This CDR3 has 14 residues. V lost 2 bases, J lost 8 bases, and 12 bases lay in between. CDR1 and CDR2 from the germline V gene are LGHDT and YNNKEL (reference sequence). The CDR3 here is CASSQRQDREKLFF. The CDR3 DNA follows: TGTGCCAGCAGCCAAAGACAGGATCGAGAAAAACTGTTTTTT.

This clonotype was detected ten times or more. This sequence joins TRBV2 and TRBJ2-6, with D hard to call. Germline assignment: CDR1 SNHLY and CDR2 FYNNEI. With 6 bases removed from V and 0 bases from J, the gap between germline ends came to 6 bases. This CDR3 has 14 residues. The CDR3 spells CASSPLSGANVLTF. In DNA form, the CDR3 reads TGTGCCAGCAGCCCCCTCTCTGGGGCCAACGTCCTGACTTTC.

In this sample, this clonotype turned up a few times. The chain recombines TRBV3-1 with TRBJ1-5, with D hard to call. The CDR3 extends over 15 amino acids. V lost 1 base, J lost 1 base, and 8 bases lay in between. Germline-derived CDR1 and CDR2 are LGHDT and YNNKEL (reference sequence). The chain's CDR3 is CASSQAGRSNQPQHF. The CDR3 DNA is TGTGCCAGCAGCCAAGCCGGAAGGAGCAATCAGCCCCAGCATTTT.